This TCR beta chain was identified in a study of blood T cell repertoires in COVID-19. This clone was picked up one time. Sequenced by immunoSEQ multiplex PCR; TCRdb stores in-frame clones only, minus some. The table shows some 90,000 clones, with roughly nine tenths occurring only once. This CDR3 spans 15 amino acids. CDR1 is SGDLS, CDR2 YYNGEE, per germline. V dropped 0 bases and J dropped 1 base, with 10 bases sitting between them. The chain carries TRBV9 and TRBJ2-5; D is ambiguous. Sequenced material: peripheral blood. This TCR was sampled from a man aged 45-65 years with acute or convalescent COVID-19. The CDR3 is CASSVDLTSQETQYF. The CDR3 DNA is TGTGCCAGCAGCGTAGATCTGACATCCCAAGAGACCCAGTACTTC.